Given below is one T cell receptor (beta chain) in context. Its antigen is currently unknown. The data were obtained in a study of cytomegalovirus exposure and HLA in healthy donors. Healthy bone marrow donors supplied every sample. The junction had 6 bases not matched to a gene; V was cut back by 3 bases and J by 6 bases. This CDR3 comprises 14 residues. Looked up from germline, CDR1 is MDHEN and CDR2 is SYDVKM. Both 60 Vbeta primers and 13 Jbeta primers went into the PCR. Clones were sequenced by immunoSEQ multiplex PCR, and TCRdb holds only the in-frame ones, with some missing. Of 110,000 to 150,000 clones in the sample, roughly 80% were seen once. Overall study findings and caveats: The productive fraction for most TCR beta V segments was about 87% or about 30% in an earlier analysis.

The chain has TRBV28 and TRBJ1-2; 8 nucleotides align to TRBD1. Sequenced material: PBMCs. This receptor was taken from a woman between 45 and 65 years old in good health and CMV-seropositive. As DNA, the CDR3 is TGTGCCAGCAGTTTGGACAGGGACATTAATGGCTACACCTTC. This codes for CASSLDRDINGYTF.